The 5 T cell receptor beta chains below come from one sample, sequenced in a study of monozygotic twins with inflammatory bowel disease. TCRdb derives one entry per CDR3 protein from the 5' RACE reads, leaving out DNA. The sample holds 200,000 to 250,000 distinct CDR3 sequences. Sequencing input: blood. These receptors came from a human donor with ulcerative colitis or Crohn's disease, or a healthy co-twin of an affected twin (not recorded which).

This CDR3 reads CASSTGVDYNEQFF. The chain has TRBV19 and TRBJ2-1; there is no DNA to check the TCRdb D call of TRBD1. The germline V gene encodes CDR1 LNHDA and CDR2 SQIVND (reference sequence). The CDR3 runs 14 residues.

J is TRBJ1-4 and V is TRBV28. The CDR3 sequence is 15 residues long. The germline V gene encodes CDR1 MDHEN and CDR2 SYDVKM. This CDR3 is CASRTTLHVNEKLFF.

The chain carries TRBV12-3 or TRBV12-4 and TRBJ2-5; TCRdb's D gene call, TRBD1, goes unchecked for lack of DNA. This CDR3 has 13 amino acids. CDR3 sequence reads: CASSAGVGETQYF.

The chain is built from TRBV27 and TRBJ2-1; TCRdb outputs TRBD1, but without DNA this stays unchecked. This CDR3 has 15 residues. The germline gives CDR1 MNHEY, CDR2 SMNVEV (reference sequence). CDR3 protein: CASLPTGTGFNEQFF.

J is TRBJ1-2 and V is TRBV7-2; TCRdb designates TRBD1, a call that cannot be tested without DNA. Germline CDR1 reads SGHTA; CDR2 reads FQGNSA. The CDR3 loop spans 14 amino acids. CDR3 residues: CASSLTPGEYGYTF. Complete variable domain (other parts from reference TRBV7-2 and TRBJ1-2): GAGVSQSPSNKVTEKGKDVELRCDPISGHTALYWYRQSLGQGLEFLIYFQGNSAPDKSGLPSDRFSAERTGGSVSTLTIQRTQQEDSAVYLCASSLTPGEYGYTFGSGTRLTVV.